These 26 T cell receptor beta chains share one sample of origin, sequenced in a study of shared clonotypes between healthy human individuals. Assay: immunoSEQ multiplex PCR; the TCRdb copy retains only in-frame clones and omits some. The sample has 400,000 to 600,000 clones; almost 80% are singletons. The material sequenced was PBMCs. These receptors were collected from a middle-aged woman in good health. Some clones in this sample may be carry-over from other donors' samples.

This sequence joins TRBV5-4 and TRBJ2-1; TRBD2 matches 9 bases. This CDR3 comprises 15 residues. J was trimmed by 7 bases and V by 0 bases; bases with no gene match: 5. Looked up from germline, CDR1 is SGHNT and CDR2 is YYREEE (reference sequence). CDR3 DNA: TGTGCCAGCAGCTTGGTAGCGGGAGAGTGGAATGAGCAGTTCTTC. Its protein is CASSLVAGEWNEQFF.

As for this clone: This likely stems from a read error, as it lies one base from a far larger clone. Other DNA variants within this sample encode the same CDR3. The J gene is TRBJ2-5, the V gene TRBV18; D is uncertain. In germline, CDR1 is KGHSH, CDR2 LQKENI. This CDR3 has 11 amino acids. Trimming removed 2 bases at V and 5 bases at J, with 3 bases between. The CDR3 spells CASSPEETQYF. The CDR3 bases are TGTGCCAGCTCACCAGAGGAGACCCAGTACTTC.

The rearrangement links TRBV29-1 to TRBJ2-7; D possibly uses TRBD1 or TRBD2 (6 bases each). CDR3 size: 12 residues. The V and J ends lost 6 bases and 5 bases respectively, with 14 bases between them. The V gene's germline CDR1 is SQVTM and CDR2 ANQGSEA. This chain's CDR3 is CSVRGGSDEQYF. Written as DNA, the CDR3 is TGCAGCGTACGAGGGGGGAGCGACGAGCAGTACTTC.

The chain has TRBV2 and TRBJ2-2; D unresolved. Per germline, CDR1 SNHLY and CDR2 FYNNEI. The CDR3 runs to 13 residues. V gave up 5 bases and J gave up 0 bases, with 4 bases separating them. The CDR3 DNA sequence: TGTGCCAGCAGTTTATCGAACACCGGGGAGCTGTTTTTT. Translation gives CASSLSNTGELFF.

The genes are TRBV7-3 and TRBJ1-2; D not certain. The CDR3 is 17 amino acids. V was pared by 3 bases and J by 4 bases, with 21 bases between. Germline CDR1 reads SGHTA; CDR2 reads FQGTGA. CDR3 DNA: TGTGCCAGCAGCTTCGGACCTGGGGAAGGTGTGGGCTATGGCTACACCTTC. Its translation: CASSFGPGEGVGYGYTF.

The V gene is TRBV30, the J gene TRBJ2-3; no firm D call. The length of the CDR3 is 12 residues. V shed 2 bases and J shed 4 bases, with 7 bases lying between them. CDR1 is GTSNPN and CDR2 is SVGIG in the germline V gene (reference sequence). CDR3 in DNA: TGTGCCTGGAGTATGGTCTCAGATACGCAGTATTTT. Protein: CAWSMVSDTQYF.

The chain joins TRBV28 to TRBJ1-1; no clear D gene. Germline-derived CDR1 and CDR2 are MDHEN and SYDVKM. This CDR3 is 13 amino acids long. Trimming cost V 2 bases and J 1 base, with 5 bases left between them. This CDR3 is CASSLRQNTEAFF. The CDR3 nucleotides are TGTGCCAGCAGTTTACGGCAGAACACTGAAGCTTTCTTT.

The J gene is TRBJ2-3, the V gene TRBV7-9; D is perhaps TRBD1 or TRBD2 (5 bases each). The germline V and J ends were trimmed by 8 bases and 0 bases, with 24 bases remaining between them. Germline V gene sequence: CDR1 SEHNR, CDR2 FQNEAQ (reference sequence). This CDR3 is built from 18 residues. The CDR3 protein is CASSPVGSGSPSTDTQYF. The CDR3 coding sequence is TGTGCCAGCTCCCCGGTGGGTTCAGGGAGCCCTAGCACAGATACGCAGTATTTT.

The chain joins TRBV30 to TRBJ1-2; D gene unclear. Germline V gene sequence: CDR1 GTSNPN, CDR2 SVGIG (reference sequence). V lost 4 bases and J 3 bases, leaving 12 bases between the germline ends. This CDR3 contains 13 residues. The CDR3 is CAWIKQPYYGYTF. DNA for the CDR3: TGTGCCTGGATTAAACAGCCATACTATGGCTACACCTTC. The entire variable domain, with the rest obtained from reference TRBV30 and TRBJ1-2, is as follows: SQTIHQWPATLVQPVGSPLSLECTVEGTSNPNLYWYRQAAGRGLQLLFYSVGIGQISSEVPQNLSASRPQDRQFILSSKKLLLSDSGFYLCAWIKQPYYGYTFGSGTRLTVV.

The chain has TRBV5-6 and TRBJ1-5; TRBD1 matches 8 bases. Trimming at V came to 0 bases and at J to 7 bases, leaving 3 bases not matched to a gene. This CDR3 contains 14 residues. In germline, CDR1 is SGHDT, CDR2 YYEEEE. The DNA for the CDR3 is TGTGCCAGCAGCTTGGCAGGGGGCTACCAGCCCCAGCATTTT. It codes for CASSLAGGYQPQHF.

The chain has TRBV25-1 and TRBJ2-7, with D perhaps being TRBD1 or TRBD2 (5 bases each). CDR1 and CDR2 from the germline V gene are MGHDK and SYGVNS. CDR3 length: 14 residues. The germline V and J ends were trimmed by 6 bases and 3 bases, with 15 bases remaining between them. CDR3 sequence reads: CASRAGTGNYEQYF. Written as DNA, the CDR3 is TGTGCCAGCAGGGCCGGGACGGGAAACTACGAGCAGTACTTC.

The chain links TRBV5-6 to TRBJ2-1; 7 bases match TRBD2. This CDR3 has 16 amino acids. CDR1 and CDR2 from the germline V gene are SGHDT and YYEEEE. V trimming: 3 bases; J trimming: 1 base; junction bases outside the gene matches: 7. The CDR3 region is CASSSLAVYSYNEQFF. Here the CDR3 DNA reads TGTGCCAGCAGCTCGCTAGCGGTATATTCCTACAATGAGCAGTTCTTC.

The chain links TRBV28 to TRBJ2-7; D remains ambiguous. Germline V gives CDR1 MDHEN, CDR2 SYDVKM. The CDR3 totals 14 residues. Trimming removed 5 bases at V and 0 bases at J, with 11 bases between. The CDR3 protein is CASSRQSFSYEQYF. In DNA form, the CDR3 reads TGTGCCAGCAGTCGTCAGTCTTTCTCCTACGAGCAGTACTTC.

This sequence joins TRBV6-6 and TRBJ2-3; no firm D call. The CDR3 sequence is 15 residues long. CDR1 is MNHNY and CDR2 is SVGAGI in the germline V gene (reference sequence). V was pared by 3 bases and J by 6 bases, with 16 bases between. The CDR3 region is CASSYSTATRDTQYF. DNA for the CDR3: TGTGCCAGCAGTTATTCGACTGCAACGAGGGATACGCAGTATTTT.

The rearrangement links TRBV21-1 to TRBJ1-2. TRBV21-1 is a pseudogene segment. The CDR3 is made up of 11 amino acids. As DNA, the CDR3 is TGTGCCAGCAGCACCGAAACGGGCTACACCTTC. It is translated as CASSTETGYTF.

This clone was seen a handful of times. This chain connects TRBV29-1 to TRBJ1-1; D gene unclear. Germline V gives CDR1 SQVTM, CDR2 ANQGSEA. Trimming removed 4 bases at V and 6 bases at J, with 18 bases between. CDR3 length equals 14 residues. The CDR3 loop reads CSVVETGMESEAFF. CDR3 nucleotide sequence: TGCAGCGTTGTAGAGACGGGCATGGAGTCTGAAGCTTTCTTT.

The chain uses TRBV7-2 and TRBJ2-7; tentative D call: TRBD2 (6 bases). V was trimmed by 4 bases and J by 2 bases, leaving 15 bases between them. There are 15 residues in the CDR3. Germline V gene data show CDR1 as SGHTA and CDR2 as FQGNSA. CDR3 nucleotides: TGTGCCAGCAGCTCCCAGTCGGGAGTAACCTACGAGCAGTACTTC. This sequence encodes CASSSQSGVTYEQYF.

The chain recombines TRBV11-3 with TRBJ1-1; D remains ambiguous. V shed 5 bases and J shed 13 bases, with 17 bases lying between them. CDR1 is SGHNT and CDR2 is YENEEA in the germline V gene. The CDR3 has 12 residues. CDR3 protein: CASSPMDVSSFF. The CDR3 bases are TGTGCCAGCAGCCCAATGGATGTCTCAAGTTTCTTT. Combining the CDR3 with reference TRBV11-3 and TRBJ1-1 gives the whole variable domain EAGVVQSPRYKIIEKKQPVAFWCNPISGHNTLYWYLQNLGQGPELLIRYENEEAVDDSQLPKDRFSAERLKGVDSTLKIQPAELGDSAVYLCASSPMDVSSFFGQGTRLTVV.

The rearrangement joins TRBV5-6 to TRBJ2-7, with D possibly TRBD1 on 5 matching bases. V lost 4 bases, J lost 4 bases, and 18 bases lay in between. This CDR3 has 15 residues. Germline V lookup: CDR1 SGHDT, CDR2 YYEEEE. The CDR3: CASSDVGRAAYEQYF. In DNA form, the CDR3 reads TGTGCCAGCAGCGATGTAGGCAGGGCAGCTTACGAGCAGTACTTC.

V usage is TRBV7-2 and J usage is TRBJ2-7, with 7 positions matching TRBD2. The ends lost 3 bases at V and 6 bases at J; junction bases unmatched: 8. The CDR3 runs 14 residues. Germline lookup yields CDR1 SGHTA and CDR2 FQGNSA. The CDR3 loop reads CASSFAGDFSEQYF. The CDR3 DNA follows: TGTGCCAGCAGCTTTGCGGGAGATTTTTCCGAGCAGTACTTC.

This clone has more than one count but fewer than ten. J is TRBJ1-2 and V is TRBV29-1; TRBD1 matches at 7 bases. Germline V lookup: CDR1 SQVTM, CDR2 ANQGSEA. The CDR3 spans 13 residues. V lost 6 bases, J lost 3 bases, and 7 bases stayed unmatched. For the CDR3, the DNA is TGCAGCGTAGCGACAGGGATTGACTATGGCTACACCTTC. The encoded protein is CSVATGIDYGYTF.

V and J are TRBV11-2 and TRBJ2-5; D is unclear. With 0 bases removed from V and 4 bases from J, the gap between germline ends came to 15 bases. Germline CDR1 and CDR2: SGHAT and FQNNGV. CDR3 length: 16 amino acids. The DNA for the CDR3 is TGTGCCAGCAGCTTAGATCGAGCAGGAGCCGGAGAGACCCAGTACTTC. It yields the protein CASSLDRAGAGETQYF.

V usage is TRBV7-9 and J usage is TRBJ2-7; D is unresolved. The CDR3 contains 13 residues. Germline V gene lookup returns CDR1 SEHNR and CDR2 FQNEAQ (reference sequence). Trimming pared 4 bases from V and 5 bases from J, leaving 12 bases between. The CDR3 spells CASSYEAENEQYF. The DNA for the CDR3 is TGTGCCAGCAGCTACGAAGCCGAGAACGAGCAGTACTTC.

This clone was counted a single time. The V gene is TRBV27, the J gene TRBJ2-1; D is uncertain. Deletions cut 8 bases from V and 5 bases from J, with 13 bases between. The CDR3 has 13 residues. Germline V lookup: CDR1 MNHEY, CDR2 SMNVEV (reference sequence). In nucleotides, the CDR3 is TGTGCCAGCGGGCGCCTGGGGAACAATGAGCAGTTCTTC. It codes for CASGRLGNNEQFF.

This chain links TRBV5-6 with TRBJ1-3, with D unresolved. V was clipped by 2 bases and J by 0 bases, with 9 bases between them. The V gene's germline CDR1 is SGHDT and CDR2 YYEEEE. The CDR3 consists of 15 residues. CDR3 in DNA: TGTGCCAGCAGCTTCGACCGCTTCTCTGGAAACACCATATATTTT. This encodes CASSFDRFSGNTIYF.

The chain links TRBV18 to TRBJ2-1; 7 nucleotides agree with TRBD1. Looked up from germline, CDR1 is KGHSH and CDR2 is LQKENI. The CDR3 runs 15 residues. The junction had 10 bases not matched to a gene; V was cut back by 2 bases and J by 9 bases. CDR3 loop: CASSPNTGVLGEQFF. In nucleotides, the CDR3 is TGTGCCAGCTCACCAAATACAGGGGTTTTGGGTGAGCAGTTCTTC.